Listed here are 29 T cell receptor beta chains from one sample, sequenced in a study of shared clonotypes between healthy human individuals (dated by TCRdb to 2018 to 2020). Library construction relied on the immunoSEQ multiplex PCR assay. TCRdb provides this immuneACCESS table in a form limited to in-frame rearrangements. Some clones are lacking; in checked studies, under half of them reflect an unresolved V gene, and why the rest are absent is not known. The sample data list about 2.4 million clones, and more than 80% of these were observed just once. The ten top clones hold over 0.12% of the sample. Source material: naive CD4+ T cells sorted from blood. According to the study, the label for this sample's cell subset or site signals: CD45RA+ positively selected. These receptors were obtained from a man between 18 and 29 years old in good health.

This clone was counted only a few times. The CDR3 coding sequence is TGTGCCAGTACCGGGAGCCCAGGCACCGGGGAGCTGTTTTTT. Its protein is CASTGSPGTGELFF. The V and J genes are TRBV6-4 and TRBJ2-2; TRBD2 is a possible D gene (6 bases). CDR1 and CDR2 from the germline V gene are MRHNA and SNTAGT. The V and J ends lost 9 bases and 4 bases respectively, with 15 bases between them. This CDR3 is built from 14 residues.

The rearrangement links TRBV5-1 to TRBJ1-6; D gene uncertain. V lost 0 bases and J 0 bases, leaving 7 bases between the germline ends. The CDR3 has 16 residues. Germline lookup yields CDR1 SGHRS and CDR2 YFSETQ. CDR3 region: CASSLERSSYNSPLHF. CDR3 DNA: TGCGCCAGCAGCTTGGAGAGGAGCTCCTATAATTCACCCCTCCACTTT.

The chain employs TRBV6-1 and TRBJ1-1; 11 nucleotides align to TRBD1. With 6 bases clipped from V and 6 bases from J, the junction kept 6 bases outside the gene matches. CDR1 and CDR2 (germline): MNHNS, SASEGT. The CDR3 sequence is 14 residues long. The CDR3, as DNA: TGTGCCAGCAGCAGGGACAGGGGGAATGCTGAAGCTTTCTTT. Translated, it gives CASSRDRGNAEAFF.

The chain recombines TRBV2 with TRBJ1-3, with D perhaps matching TRBD1 (6 bases). The CDR3 is 14 residues long. CDR1 SNHLY and CDR2 FYNNEI come from the germline V gene. The germline V and J ends were trimmed by 6 bases and 2 bases, with 11 bases remaining between them. CDR3 residues: CASSLRGPGNTIYF. The DNA for the CDR3 is TGTGCCAGCAGCCTCAGGGGACCTGGAAACACCATATATTTT.

The chain is built from TRBV4-1 and TRBJ2-1, with 10 bases fitting TRBD2. CDR3 size: 17 residues. The junction had 11 bases not matched to a gene; V was cut back by 1 base and J by 8 bases. CDR1 is MGHRA and CDR2 is YSYEKL in the germline V gene. CDR3 region: CASSQVALAGEVHEQFF. Here the CDR3 DNA reads TGCGCCAGCAGCCAAGTGGCCCTAGCGGGGGAGGTACATGAGCAGTTCTTC.

With regard to this clone: At one end the junction does not follow the germline gene, possibly because of a read error. This chain uses TRBV7-2 with TRBJ2-1; 10 bases align to TRBD2. Germline loops: CDR1 SGHTA, CDR2 FQGNSA. The CDR3 is made up of 13 amino acids. CDR3 DNA: TGTGCCAGCAGCTTAACTAGCGGGGAGGGTAATGTCTTC. Its translation: CASSLTSGEGNVF.

This chain joins TRBV9 and TRBJ1-1; 8 nucleotides agree with TRBD1. CDR1 is SGDLS, CDR2 YYNGEE, per germline. The CDR3 has 17 residues. The J segment lost 3 bases and the V segment lost 0 bases, leaving 10 bases of the junction unmatched. The CDR3 sequence: CASSVGPGGGTDTEAFF. The DNA for the CDR3 is TGTGCCAGCAGCGTAGGTCCAGGGGGCGGCACGGACACTGAAGCTTTCTTT. Variable domain in full (rest from reference TRBV9 and TRBJ1-1): DSGVTQTPKHLITATGQRVTLRCSPRSGDLSVYWYQQSLDQGLQFLIQYYNGEERAKGNILERFSAQQFPDLHSELNLSSLELGDSALYFCASSVGPGGGTDTEAFFGQGTRLTVV.

This clone was seen once. This CDR3 is CASSIAWRPASYEQYF. The CDR3 nucleotides are TGTGCCAGTAGTATAGCCTGGAGGCCCGCCTCCTACGAGCAGTACTTC. The rearrangement uses TRBV19 and TRBJ2-7, with D maybe TRBD2 (5 bases). Germline values: CDR1 LNHDA, CDR2 SQIVND (reference sequence). CDR3 length equals 16 residues. Trimming removed 1 base at V and 0 bases at J, with 13 bases between.

CDR3 DNA: TGTGCCAGCCGACCTCGTCGTCAGGATGAAGCTTTCTTT. Residues: CASRPRRQDEAFF. The chain combines TRBV7-9 with TRBJ1-1; D is unresolved. Germline lookup yields CDR1 SEHNR and CDR2 FQNEAQ (reference sequence). There are 13 residues in the CDR3. V lost 8 bases and J lost 7, with 17 bases in between.

This rearrangement joins TRBV6-5 to TRBJ1-4; D gene unclear. V was clipped by 2 bases and J by 8 bases, with 12 bases between them. This CDR3 region has 14 residues. Per the germline V gene, CDR1 is MNHEY and CDR2 is SVGAGI. The DNA for the CDR3 is TGTGCCAGCAGTTACAGGCCTTCTTTCGAAAAACTGTTTTTT. This gives the protein CASSYRPSFEKLFF.

The genes are TRBV7-2 and TRBJ1-1; no definite D call. Germline lookup yields CDR1 SGHTA and CDR2 FQGNSA. The V and J ends lost 5 bases and 1 base respectively, with 14 bases between them. The CDR3 covers 15 residues. CDR3 nucleotide sequence: TGTGCCAGCAGCCTAGGCTTCTCCTCGAACACTGAAGCTTTCTTT. Translating gives CASSLGFSSNTEAFF.

Concerning this clone itself: At the DNA level, this CDR3 is encoded by other sequences in the same sample as well. The V and J genes are TRBV7-9 and TRBJ2-3, with D perhaps TRBD2 (6 bases). The V end lost 2 bases, the J end lost 4 bases, and 7 bases lay between the germline ends. This CDR3 is built from 13 residues. The germline V gene has CDR1 SEHNR and CDR2 FQNEAQ (reference sequence). CDR3 sequence reads: CASSLSGADTQYF. Written as DNA, the CDR3 is TGTGCCAGCAGCTTATCGGGGGCAGATACGCAGTATTTT. The whole variable domain, remainder taken from reference TRBV7-9 and TRBJ2-3, is DTGVSQNPRHKITKRGQNVTFRCDPISEHNRLYWYRQTLGQGPEFLTYFQNEAQLEKSRLLSDRFSAERPKGSFSTLEIQRTEQGDSAMYLCASSLSGADTQYFGPGTRLTVL.

This clone was counted a single time. The gene calls are TRBV14 and TRBJ1-1, with D uncertain. Germline V lookup: CDR1 SGHDN, CDR2 FVKESK. CDR3 length: 15 amino acids. V was pared by 4 bases and J by 0 bases, with 12 bases between. CDR3 DNA sequence: TGTGCCAGCAGCCGCCTAGGAGAGCTGAACACTGAAGCTTTCTTT. It yields the protein CASSRLGELNTEAFF.

The chain employs TRBV15 and TRBJ2-5; the D gene could be TRBD1 or TRBD2 (5 bases each). Trimming shortened V by 7 bases and J by 2 bases, and 17 bases separated the two germline ends. CDR1 LNHNV and CDR2 YYDKDF come from the germline V gene (reference sequence). CDR3 length: 15 residues. CDR3 nucleotides: TGTGCCACCACCCAGGGAGTGGGAGATCAAGAGACCCAGTACTTC. Amino acids: CATTQGVGDQETQYF.

The chain carries TRBV6-5 and TRBJ2-5, with TRBD1 matching over 10 bases. CDR1 and CDR2 (germline): MNHEY, SVGAGI. The V and J ends lost 7 bases and 5 bases, in that order; junction bases with no gene match: 4. This CDR3 spans 13 amino acids. The CDR3 reads CASTTDRGETQYF. The DNA for the CDR3 is TGTGCCAGCACCACGGACAGGGGGGAGACCCAGTACTTC.

Remarks on this clone: This sample also contains other DNA sequences that code for the same CDR3. V and J are TRBV7-2 and TRBJ1-2; 7 nucleotides align to TRBD1. Germline-derived CDR1 and CDR2 are SGHTA and FQGNSA. J gave up 3 bases and V 5 bases, and 3 bases lay outside the gene matches. The CDR3 sequence is 13 residues long. The CDR3 sequence is CASSPGQDYGYTF. In nucleotides, the CDR3 is TGTGCCAGCAGCCCTGGACAGGACTATGGCTACACCTTC.

As DNA, the CDR3 is TGTGCCAGCAGTTACTCACAGGGTTCTAACTATGGCTACACCTTC. Its protein product is CASSYSQGSNYGYTF. The chain employs TRBV6-5 and TRBJ1-2; D might be TRBD1 (6 bases). V gave up 0 bases and J gave up 0 bases, with 8 bases separating them. Germline V gene sequence: CDR1 MNHEY, CDR2 SVGAGI. The CDR3 runs to 15 residues.

V and J are TRBV15 and TRBJ2-5; D gene unclear. The CDR3 sequence is 12 residues long. V gave up 0 bases and J gave up 8 bases, with 7 bases separating them. The germline V gene has CDR1 LNHNV and CDR2 YYDKDF (reference sequence). In DNA, the CDR3 is TGTGCCACCAGCAGAGATATGGGAACCCAGTACTTC. It translates to CATSRDMGTQYF.

The chain couples TRBV23-1 to TRBJ2-5; D is unclear. TRBV23-1 counts as an open reading frame of uncertain function. This CDR3 comprises 16 residues. Trimming removed 6 bases from V and 5 bases from J, with 22 bases in between. In DNA, the CDR3 is TGCGCCAGCAGCCAAACCCTGGCGTGGGGTTGGGAGACCCAGTACTTC. Translation gives CASSQTLAWGWETQYF.

As concerns this clone: Other nucleotide sequences from this sample produce the same CDR3. DNA of the CDR3: TGTGCCAGTAGTATTCAGGGGAGGACTGAAGCTTTCTTT. This gives the protein CASSIQGRTEAFF. The chain couples TRBV19 to TRBJ1-1; TRBD1 is a possible D gene (6 bases). V lost 3 bases to trimming and J lost 5 bases, with 10 bases between them. The CDR3 is made up of 13 amino acids. The germline CDR1 and CDR2 sequences are LNHDA and SQIVND (reference sequence).

The chain uses TRBV15 and TRBJ1-2, with D possibly matching TRBD1 (5 bases). This CDR3 contains 13 residues. Per the germline V gene, CDR1 is LNHNV and CDR2 is YYDKDF (reference sequence). V lost 3 bases and J 7 bases, leaving 12 bases between the germline ends. The CDR3 sequence is CATSSAQGRGYTF. CDR3 nucleotides: TGTGCCACCAGCAGTGCGCAGGGTCGTGGCTACACCTTC.

The chain employs TRBV28 and TRBJ2-1, with 7 bases lining up with TRBD1. Germline lookup yields CDR1 MDHEN and CDR2 SYDVKM. The CDR3 has 16 amino acids. V lost 6 bases to trimming and J lost 2 bases; unmatched junction nucleotides: 10. The CDR3 DNA is TGTGCCAGCAGCCCATCGGGACAGCGCCCCTACAATGAGCAGTTCTTC. This encodes CASSPSGQRPYNEQFF.

V is TRBV5-1 and J is TRBJ2-2, with D perhaps TRBD2 (6 bases). Germline V gives CDR1 SGHRS, CDR2 YFSETQ. Trimming took 0 bases from V and 7 from J, leaving 13 bases between them. The CDR3 totals 15 residues. The CDR3, as DNA: TGCGCCAGCAGCTTGGAAGTCACCGGGGGCGGGGAGCTGTTTTTT. Translated: CASSLEVTGGGELFF.

V and J are TRBV6-1 and TRBJ2-7; TRBD1 matches 10 bases. V gave up 3 bases and J gave up 5 bases; unmatched junction bases: 7. The CDR3 extends over 15 amino acids. CDR1 and CDR2 (germline): MNHNS, SASEGT. For the CDR3, the DNA is TGTGCCAGCAGTGACCTCCGACAGGGGGCCCACGAGCAGTACTTC. Protein product: CASSDLRQGAHEQYF.

The V call is TRBV4-1, the J call TRBJ2-1, with D possibly being TRBD1 or TRBD2 (5 bases each). Germline CDR1 MGHRA, CDR2 YSYEKL. V lost 4 bases, J lost 8 bases, and 18 bases lay in between. CDR3 length: 15 amino acids. CDR3 amino acids: CASSPREGPGDEQFF. The DNA of the CDR3 is TGCGCCAGCAGCCCACGCGAGGGGCCGGGCGATGAGCAGTTCTTC.

The rearrangement uses TRBV7-9 and TRBJ2-2, with 10 positions matching TRBD2. V lost 5 bases and J lost 7; bases outside the gene matches: 4. Per the germline V gene, CDR1 is SEHNR and CDR2 is FQNEAQ (reference sequence). The CDR3 is 14 residues long. CDR3 in DNA: TGTGCCAGCAGCCCTAGCGGGAGTTACGGGGAGCTGTTTTTT. Encoded protein: CASSPSGSYGELFF.

This chain joins TRBV5-1 and TRBJ2-7; 9 bases are shared with TRBD2. This CDR3 is built from 14 residues. The junction had 7 bases not matched to a gene; V was cut back by 4 bases and J by 5 bases. Germline V gene sequence: CDR1 SGHRS, CDR2 YFSETQ. The CDR3 region has the DNA TGCGCCAGCAGCCAAGTAGCGGGAGTTAACGAGCAGTACTTC. This codes for CASSQVAGVNEQYF.

The chain combines TRBV5-4 with TRBJ1-2, with 7 bases lining up with TRBD1. The CDR3 runs 14 residues. The germline V gene has CDR1 SGHNT and CDR2 YYREEE (reference sequence). J lost 4 bases, V lost 0 bases, and 3 bases had no gene match. CDR3 sequence (DNA): TGTGCCAGCAGCTTGGGGGGACAGTTCTATGGCTACACCTTC. Encoded protein: CASSLGGQFYGYTF.

This chain uses TRBV9 with TRBJ1-3; D is perhaps TRBD1 (6 bases). The V end lost 7 bases, the J end lost 6 bases, and 14 bases lay between the germline ends. The CDR3 is made up of 13 amino acids. Germline values: CDR1 SGDLS, CDR2 YYNGEE. CDR3 loop: CASGTTDTNTIYF. The CDR3 DNA reads TGTGCCAGCGGGACAACCGACACAAACACCATATATTTT.